The 28 T cell receptor beta chains reported below all come from one sample, sequenced in a study of T-cell reconstitution after alpha-beta-depleted transplantation in children. Unique molecular identifiers tagged the TCRbeta library. TCRdb itself ran the PCR reads through MiXCR, one entry per CDR3 protein. The table lists nearly 550,000 distinct CDR3 sequences, approximately 20% of them singletons. Sequenced material: PBMCs from the stem cell graft donor, taken from the stem cell graft. These receptors all stem from a human donor who donated a stem cell graft to a child with acute lymphoblastic leukemia.

This chain joins TRBV27 and TRBJ2-1; D is undetermined. Trimming left V 3 bases short and J 10 bases short, with 7 bases between. CDR1 is MNHEY and CDR2 is SMNVEV in the germline V gene (reference sequence). This CDR3 region has 11 residues. DNA of the CDR3: TGTGCCAGCAGTTTTAAAGCGGAGCAGTTCTTC. Protein: CASSFKAEQFF.

The chain has TRBV4-1 and TRBJ2-1, with D possibly being TRBD2 (6 bases). The ends were cut back, 6 bases at V and 4 bases at J, with 19 bases in the middle. Germline lookup yields CDR1 MGHRA and CDR2 YSYEKL. CDR3 length: 16 amino acids. The CDR3 region is CASRKVKGLLYNEQFF. The CDR3 coding sequence is TGCGCCAGCAGGAAAGTTAAGGGACTCTTATACAATGAGCAGTTCTTC.

A few counts support this clonotype. The V call is TRBV14, the J call TRBJ2-7; 7 bases line up with TRBD2. This CDR3 has 15 amino acids. CDR1 and CDR2 (germline): SGHDN, FVKESK. J lost 2 bases, V lost 3 bases, and 7 bases had no gene match. This CDR3 reads CASSHLRGGPYEQYF. CDR3 nucleotide sequence: TGTGCCAGCAGCCACCTTCGCGGGGGACCCTACGAGCAGTACTTC.

The CDR3 coding sequence is TGTGCCAGCAGCGTAGGACTAGCGGGAGACACAGATACGCAGTATTTT. Protein product: CASSVGLAGDTDTQYF. V and J are TRBV9 and TRBJ2-3; the match to TRBD2 covers 12 bases. The CDR3 sequence is 16 residues long. V shed 0 bases, J shed 2 bases, and the junction held 1 base outside the gene matches. Germline assignment: CDR1 SGDLS and CDR2 YYNGEE.

The chain is built from TRBV20-1 and TRBJ2-1; 8 positions match TRBD1. Looked up from germline, CDR1 is DFQATT and CDR2 is SNEGSKA (reference sequence). The CDR3 totals 14 residues. The CDR3 DNA reads as TGCAGCACCAGGGGGCTGATCTCCTACAATGAGCAGTTCTTC. It is translated as CSTRGLISYNEQFF.

V and J are TRBV6-5 and TRBJ2-3; possible D gene TRBD2, 5 bases. Trimming shortened V by 0 bases and J by 8 bases, and 9 bases separated the two germline ends. Germline V gene lookup returns CDR1 MNHEY and CDR2 SVGAGI. CDR3 length equals 13 residues. CDR3 coding DNA: TGTGCCAGCAGTTACTCGCGGGTCGGTACGCAGTATTTT. This codes for CASSYSRVGTQYF.

This clonotype has only a few counts. This CDR3 is CSVGQTNYGYTF. For the CDR3, the DNA is TGCAGCGTCGGACAAACTAACTATGGCTACACCTTC. The chain combines TRBV29-1 with TRBJ1-2; possibly TRBD1 for D (5 bases). In germline, CDR1 is SQVTM, CDR2 ANQGSEA. Trimming left V 6 bases short and J 0 bases short, with 8 bases between. This CDR3 is built from 12 residues.

The chain has TRBV12-3 or TRBV12-4 and TRBJ1-1; D not resolved. V was pared by 10 bases and J by 7 bases, with 13 bases between. The CDR3 has 11 amino acids. The CDR3, as DNA: TGTGCCACCTATGGCGGGCTTGAAGCTTTCTTT. Residues: CATYGGLEAFF.

This clonotype appeared many times. The chain uses TRBV7-9 and TRBJ2-5; 7 bases map to TRBD2. The germline CDR1 and CDR2 sequences are SEHNR and FQNEAQ (reference sequence). The CDR3 is 13 amino acids. Trimming at V came to 5 bases and at J to 7 bases, leaving 7 bases not matched to a gene. CDR3 residues: CASSELALGTQYF. CDR3 coding DNA: TGTGCCAGCAGCGAACTAGCGTTAGGGACCCAGTACTTC.

This clonotype was recorded a few times. The genes are TRBV13 and TRBJ2-7; tentatively, D is TRBD1 (6 bases). With 0 bases removed from V and 2 bases from J, the gap between germline ends came to 11 bases. Germline CDR1 reads PRHDT; CDR2 reads FYEKMQ (reference sequence). CDR3 length: 15 residues. CDR3 region: CASSLGVRGTYEQYF. In DNA form, the CDR3 reads TGTGCCAGCAGCTTAGGAGTCAGGGGTACCTACGAGCAGTACTTC.

The chain uses TRBV4-1 and TRBJ2-2; D uncertain. CDR1 is MGHRA, CDR2 YSYEKL, per germline. The CDR3 runs 16 residues. Trimming pared 2 bases from V and 0 bases from J, leaving 10 bases between. CDR3 sequence (DNA): TGCGCCAGCAGCCAATTCCGGGCCTCGAACACCGGGGAGCTGTTTTTT. It encodes CASSQFRASNTGELFF.

The rearrangement joins TRBV20-1 to TRBJ2-2; tentatively, D is TRBD1 (5 bases). Germline V gene lookup returns CDR1 DFQATT and CDR2 SNEGSKA (reference sequence). Trimming pared 3 bases from V and 2 bases from J, leaving 10 bases between. The CDR3 is made up of 14 amino acids. The CDR3 DNA reads TGCAGTGCTAGGGCCCAGGGAAACACCGGGGAGCTGTTTTTT. Residues: CSARAQGNTGELFF.

This clonotype was picked up a small number of times. This chain uses TRBV13 with TRBJ1-1; TRBD1 might be the D (5 bases). V gave up 5 bases and J gave up 11 bases, with 18 bases separating them. Germline V gene data show CDR1 as PRHDT and CDR2 as FYEKMQ (reference sequence). The CDR3 covers 13 residues. The CDR3 sequence is CASSRSVGEAAFF. CDR3 nucleotide sequence: TGTGCCAGCAGCCGATCGGTAGGGGAGGCGGCTTTCTTT.

This clonotype was seen a handful of times. The gene calls are TRBV9 and TRBJ2-3; no reliable D call. The CDR3 extends over 15 amino acids. CDR1 and CDR2 (germline): SGDLS, YYNGEE. V was pared by 4 bases and J by 5 bases, with 17 bases between. CDR3: CASSLAISVGDTQYF. The DNA of the CDR3 is TGTGCCAGCAGCCTGGCGATCAGCGTGGGAGATACGCAGTATTTT.

This rearrangement joins TRBV10-3 to TRBJ2-1; D is undetermined. Germline-derived CDR1 and CDR2 are ENHRY and SYGVKD. The CDR3 consists of 12 residues. Trimming removed 0 bases from V and 14 bases from J, with 11 bases in between. CDR3 nucleotides: TGTGCCATCAGTGAGTCGAACTCTTTGGAGTTCTTC. Translation: CAISESNSLEFF.

This clonotype was detected only a few times. The chain combines TRBV20-1 with TRBJ2-5, with D unresolved. The CDR3 runs 15 residues. Germline V lookup: CDR1 DFQATT, CDR2 SNEGSKA (reference sequence). Trimming removed 0 bases from V and 0 bases from J, with 11 bases in between. The chain's CDR3 is CSARDRLSYQETQYF. The CDR3 bases are TGCAGTGCTAGAGATCGACTGTCGTACCAAGAGACCCAGTACTTC.

This clonotype was seen a handful of times. Written as DNA, the CDR3 is TGCAGTGCTAGGGCGGCGGGAGAAGGCTACGAGCAGTACTTC. This translates into CSARAAGEGYEQYF. This chain joins TRBV20-1 and TRBJ2-7; 7 bases align to TRBD2. The CDR3 totals 14 residues. Germline CDR1 DFQATT, CDR2 SNEGSKA (reference sequence). V lost 3 bases, J lost 3 bases, and 8 bases stayed unmatched.

This clonotype was observed a few times. The V gene is TRBV20-1, the J gene TRBJ2-7; D is possibly TRBD1 (7 bases). V was shortened by 5 bases and J by 3 bases, with 17 bases between the two germline ends. Germline V lookup: CDR1 DFQATT, CDR2 SNEGSKA (reference sequence). CDR3 length: 14 residues. DNA for the CDR3: TGCAGTGCTCCGATTCAGGGGGGAGACTACGAGCAGTACTTC. Translated, it gives CSAPIQGGDYEQYF.

This clonotype occurred a few times. The V call is TRBV18, the J call TRBJ1-2, with D perhaps TRBD1 (6 bases). CDR1 and CDR2 (germline): KGHSH, LQKENI. V lost 3 bases to trimming and J lost 8 bases, with 13 bases between them. The CDR3 has 13 amino acids. Here the CDR3 reads CASSPQRQAGYTF. The CDR3 DNA is TGTGCCAGCTCACCCCAGAGACAGGCGGGCTACACCTTC.

The J gene is TRBJ2-7, the V gene TRBV7-3, with D perhaps TRBD2 (5 bases). Germline assignment: CDR1 SGHTA and CDR2 FQGTGA. CDR3 size: 13 residues. Trimming left V 4 bases short and J 1 base short, with 8 bases between. CDR3 nucleotide sequence: TGTGCCAGCAGCTCACTAGGGTCCTACGAGCAGTACTTC. Translation gives CASSSLGSYEQYF.

The chain couples TRBV2 to TRBJ1-1; 9 bases align to TRBD1. The CDR3 consists of 13 residues. The J segment lost 7 bases and the V segment lost 5 bases, leaving 5 bases of the junction unmatched. Germline CDR1 is SNHLY and CDR2 is FYNNEI. CDR3 bases: TGTGCCAGCAGTCACAGGGGGCTGGGTGAAGCTTTCTTT. Its protein product is CASSHRGLGEAFF.

This clonotype is a singleton in its sample. For the CDR3, the DNA is TGTGCCAGCAGCGCAGGGACTAGCGGGATCGGGCACATTCAGTACTTC. Residues: CASSAGTSGIGHIQYF. The gene calls are TRBV9 and TRBJ2-4, with 13 bases matching TRBD2. This CDR3 has 16 amino acids. Looked up from germline, CDR1 is SGDLS and CDR2 is YYNGEE. V lost 3 bases, J lost 8 bases, and 8 bases stayed unmatched.

The sample holds a few counts of this clonotype. The chain combines TRBV15 with TRBJ2-5; 9 bases map to TRBD1. The junction had 8 bases not matched to a gene; V was cut back by 3 bases and J by 3 bases. The CDR3 loop spans 16 amino acids. CDR1 is LNHNV, CDR2 YYDKDF, per germline (reference sequence). This CDR3 reads CATSRPGDRAEETQYF. The DNA of the CDR3 is TGTGCCACCAGCAGGCCAGGGGACAGGGCAGAAGAGACCCAGTACTTC.

This chain joins TRBV7-3 and TRBJ2-1; TRBD2 matches at 7 bases. The CDR3 is made up of 15 amino acids. Germline V gives CDR1 SGHTA, CDR2 FQGTGA. The V and J ends lost 5 bases and 2 bases, in that order; junction bases with no gene match: 6. The CDR3 sequence: CASSASGIPYNEQFF. The CDR3 coding sequence is TGTGCCAGCAGCGCAAGCGGGATCCCCTACAATGAGCAGTTCTTC.

The sample holds a few counts of this clonotype. The chain combines TRBV5-1 with TRBJ2-1; possibly TRBD2 for D (6 bases). Germline assignment: CDR1 SGHRS and CDR2 YFSETQ. The CDR3 loop spans 16 amino acids. Trimming left V 1 base short and J 6 bases short, with 17 bases between. CDR3 protein: CASSLLAGPLPNEQFF. In DNA form, the CDR3 reads TGCGCCAGCAGCTTGTTGGCGGGACCCCTCCCCAATGAGCAGTTCTTC.

The sample holds a few counts of this clonotype. The rearrangement uses TRBV2 and TRBJ2-5; TRBD1 might be the D (6 bases). Trimming shortened V by 5 bases and J by 5 bases, and 12 bases separated the two germline ends. This CDR3 has 13 residues. Germline loops: CDR1 SNHLY, CDR2 FYNNEI. In DNA form, the CDR3 reads TGTGCCAGCAGTACAGGGCGGTGGGAGACCCAGTACTTC. It yields the protein CASSTGRWETQYF.

The chain couples TRBV2 to TRBJ1-1, with TRBD1 matching over 7 bases. V trimming: 4 bases; J trimming: 1 base; junction bases outside the gene matches: 27. The germline V gene encodes CDR1 SNHLY and CDR2 FYNNEI. The CDR3 extends over 22 amino acids. The CDR3 here is CASSANSRQGFIKVSRNTEAFF. DNA of the CDR3: TGTGCCAGCAGTGCAAACTCGAGACAGGGCTTTATCAAAGTGAGTCGGAACACTGAAGCTTTCTTT.

The rearrangement joins TRBV5-5 to TRBJ2-5; TRBD1 is a possible D gene (5 bases). The V gene's germline CDR1 is SGHKS and CDR2 YYEKEE (reference sequence). The CDR3 is 15 amino acids. V dropped 4 bases and J dropped 1 base, with 14 bases sitting between them. Here the CDR3 DNA reads TGTGCCAGCAGCGTGGTTTCGACAGTCCAAGAGACCCAGTACTTC. Translated, it gives CASSVVSTVQETQYF.